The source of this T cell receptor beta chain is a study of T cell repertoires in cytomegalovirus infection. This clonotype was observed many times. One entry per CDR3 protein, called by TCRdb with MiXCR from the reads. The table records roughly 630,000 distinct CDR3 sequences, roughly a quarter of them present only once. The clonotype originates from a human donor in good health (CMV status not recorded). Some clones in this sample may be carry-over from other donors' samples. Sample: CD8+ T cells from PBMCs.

The CDR3 loop is CASSQDSLAKYNEQFF. The CDR3 bases are TGCGCCAGCAGCCAAGATTCTTTGGCAAAATACAATGAGCAGTTCTTC. The chain couples TRBV4-1 to TRBJ2-1; D gene unclear. V lost 0 bases, J lost 4 bases, and 13 bases lay in between. The CDR3 sequence is 16 residues long. The germline gives CDR1 MGHRA, CDR2 YSYEKL.